These T cell receptor beta chains were read from a single sample in a study of blood T cell repertoires in COVID-19. Only in-frame clones appear in the TCRdb table, and some are missing; sequencing was by immunoSEQ multiplex PCR. Of 35,000 to 50,000 clones listed, 69% are singletons. The sample comprised peripheral blood. The receptors were gathered from a man older than 75 with acute or convalescent COVID-19. Each CDR3 is given with its conserved first and last residue. A D gene is named only where the DNA matches it firmly. Some rows have no size entry. The others give once, few or many, or a class for an expanded clone.

>NA|NA|TRBV7-6|TRBJ2-3
CASSLADGVQGSQYF
TGTGCCAGCAGCTTAGCCGACGGGGTACAAGGGTCGCAGTATTTT
>NA|NA|TRBV10-2|TRBJ2-1
CASTQPDSLYNEQFF
TGCGCCAGCACCCAACCCGACTCGTTATACAATGAGCAGTTCTTC
>NA|NA|TRBV13|TRBJ1-1
CASSLGGMNTEAFF
TGTGCCAGCAGCTTAGGGGGCATGAACACTGAAGCTTTCTTT
>NA|once|TRBV2|TRBJ2-7
CASSVGSSYEQYF
TGTGCCAGCAGTGTTGGCAGCTCCTACGAGCAGTACTTC
>TRBD2|NA|TRBV7-8|TRBJ2-1
CASSSTSSSYNEQFF
TGTGCCAGCAGTTCGACTAGCAGTTCCTACAATGAGCAGTTCTTC
>NA|NA|TRBV21-1|TRBJ2-4
CASSHRTASVVNIQYF
TGTGCCAGCAGCCACCGGACAGCTTCGGTTGTGAACATTCAGTACTTC
>TRBD2|NA|TRBV3-1/TRBV3-2|TRBJ2-7
CASSQVAGDSYEQYF
TGTGCCAGCAGCCAAGTTGCGGGGGACTCCTACGAGCAGTACTTC
>NA|NA|TRBV5-5|TRBJ1-2
CASSSGGDDYGYTF
TGTGCCAGCAGCTCCGGAGGGGATGACTATGGCTACACCTTC
>NA|once|TRBV29-1|TRBJ1-2
CSVVEGANYGYTF
TGCAGCGTTGTGGAGGGAGCTAACTATGGCTACACCTTC
>NA|NA|TRBV11-2|TRBJ1-1
CASSPRAGNTEAFF
TGTGCCAGCAGCCCCCGGGCGGGAAACACTGAAGCTTTCTTT
>NA|NA|TRBV24-1|TRBJ1-5
CATSEAGEGQPQHF
TGTGCCACCAGTGAGGCAGGGGAGGGTCAGCCCCAGCATTTT
>NA|NA|TRBV11-2|TRBJ2-1
CASSLRLGGNEQFF
TGTGCCAGCAGCTTACGTCTAGGCGGCAATGAGCAGTTCTTC
>NA|NA|TRBV18|TRBJ1-4
CASSPASRGKNEKLFF
TGTGCCAGCTCACCCGCGTCCCGGGGGAAGAATGAAAAACTGTTTTTT
>NA|NA|TRBV12-2|TRBJ1-3
CASPLRRIGNTIYF
TGTGCAAGTCCCCTCAGGAGGATCGGAAACACCATATATTTT
>TRBD1|NA|TRBV9|TRBJ1-4
CASSLGTGGREKLFF
TGTGCCAGCAGCCTCGGGACAGGAGGAAGGGAAAAACTGTTTTTT
>TRBD1|NA|TRBV7-8|TRBJ1-2
CASRQGQNYGYTF
TGTGCCAGCAGACAGGGACAGAACTATGGCTACACCTTC
>NA|few|TRBV3-1/TRBV3-2|TRBJ2-7
CASSPSESRYEQYF
TGTGCCAGCAGCCCTAGCGAGAGTAGGTACGAGCAGTACTTC
>TRBD1|NA|TRBV6-5|TRBJ2-1
CASRIGQGAPGQFF
TGTGCCAGCAGAATAGGACAGGGGGCCCCAGGGCAGTTCTTC
>TRBD2|once|TRBV28|TRBJ2-3
CASSSPSGESGDTQYF
TGTGCCAGCAGTTCACCGAGCGGGGAGTCAGGAGATACGCAGTATTTT
>NA|NA|TRBV7-2|TRBJ1-2
CASSLGQGTYYGYTF
TGTGCCAGCAGCTTAGGGCAGGGAACCTACTATGGCTACACCTTC
>TRBD1|NA|TRBV4-1|TRBJ1-6
CASSQADRGSPLHF
TGCGCCAGCAGCCAGGCCGACAGGGGCTCACCCCTCCACTTT
>NA|NA|TRBV28|TRBJ2-7
CASTGAYEQYF
TGTGCCAGCACAGGGGCCTACGAGCAGTACTTC
>NA|NA|TRBV30|TRBJ2-5
CAWSVGRPRGTQYF
TGTGCCTGGAGTGTAGGACGCCCTCGGGGGACCCAGTACTTC
>NA|few|TRBV29-1|TRBJ2-3
CSALPRFRDTQYF
TGCAGCGCCCTGCCCCGGTTCCGGGATACGCAGTATTTT
>NA|once|TRBV7-9|TRBJ2-5
CASSPLARRGTEETQYF
TGTGCCAGCAGCCCCTTAGCAAGAAGGGGAACGGAGGAGACCCAGTACTTC
>TRBD1|NA|TRBV4-1|TRBJ2-1
CASSHGTGAGEQFF
TGCGCCAGCAGCCATGGGACAGGGGCGGGTGAGCAGTTCTTC
>NA|NA|TRBV30|TRBJ1-1
CAWTGGLGTEAFF
TGTGCCTGGACGGGGGGATTGGGCACTGAAGCTTTCTTT
>NA|NA|TRBV5-1|TRBJ1-2
CASSLGRGSGLQGYTF
TGCGCCAGCAGCTTGGGCAGAGGGTCTGGGTTACAGGGCTACACCTTC
>NA|NA|TRBV7-9|TRBJ2-7
CASSLAGTGESEQYF
TGTGCCAGCAGCTTAGCGGGGACGGGAGAATCAGAGCAGTACTTC
>NA|once|TRBV29-1|TRBJ2-5
CSVDRTPNEETQYF
TGCAGCGTGGACCGGACACCAAACGAAGAGACCCAGTACTTC
>TRBD2|NA|TRBV3-1/TRBV3-2|TRBJ2-7
CASSQELAGFSYEQYF
TGTGCCAGCAGCCAAGAACTAGCGGGGTTTTCCTACGAGCAGTACTTC
>NA|NA|TRBV4-2|TRBJ1-6
CASSQDSRGVSANSPLHF
TGTGCCAGCAGCCAAGATTCCCGGGGGGTGTCGGCTAATTCACCCCTCCACTTT
>TRBD2|few|TRBV6-6|TRBJ2-1
CASSYGGEGYNEQFF
TGTGCCAGCAGTTACGGAGGGGAGGGCTACAATGAGCAGTTCTTC
>NA|NA|TRBV7-9|TRBJ2-7
CASSLAEYEQYF
TGTGCCAGCAGCTTAGCCGAGTACGAGCAGTACTTC
>TRBD2|NA|TRBV7-9|TRBJ2-3
CASSSHRKSSGINDTQYF
TGTGCCAGCAGCTCCCATAGAAAGTCCAGCGGGATTAATGATACGCAGTATTTT
>NA|once|TRBV13|TRBJ1-3
CASSSDRSSGNTIYF
TGTGCCAGCAGTTCTGACAGGAGCTCTGGAAACACCATATATTTT